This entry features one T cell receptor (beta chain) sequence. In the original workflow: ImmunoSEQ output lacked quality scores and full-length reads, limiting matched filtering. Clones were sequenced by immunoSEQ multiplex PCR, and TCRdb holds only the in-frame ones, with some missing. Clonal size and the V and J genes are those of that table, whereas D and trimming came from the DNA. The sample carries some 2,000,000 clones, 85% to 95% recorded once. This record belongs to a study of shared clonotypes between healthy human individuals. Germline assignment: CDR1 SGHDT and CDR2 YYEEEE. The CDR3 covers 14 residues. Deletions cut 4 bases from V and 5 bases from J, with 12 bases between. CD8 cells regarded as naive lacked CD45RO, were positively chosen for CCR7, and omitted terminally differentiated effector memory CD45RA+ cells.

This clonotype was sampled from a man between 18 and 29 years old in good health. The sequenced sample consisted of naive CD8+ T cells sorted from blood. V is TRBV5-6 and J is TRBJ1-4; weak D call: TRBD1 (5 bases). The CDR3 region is CASSADSLNEKLFF. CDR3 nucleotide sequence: TGTGCCAGCAGCGCCGACAGTTTAAATGAAAAACTGTTTTTT.